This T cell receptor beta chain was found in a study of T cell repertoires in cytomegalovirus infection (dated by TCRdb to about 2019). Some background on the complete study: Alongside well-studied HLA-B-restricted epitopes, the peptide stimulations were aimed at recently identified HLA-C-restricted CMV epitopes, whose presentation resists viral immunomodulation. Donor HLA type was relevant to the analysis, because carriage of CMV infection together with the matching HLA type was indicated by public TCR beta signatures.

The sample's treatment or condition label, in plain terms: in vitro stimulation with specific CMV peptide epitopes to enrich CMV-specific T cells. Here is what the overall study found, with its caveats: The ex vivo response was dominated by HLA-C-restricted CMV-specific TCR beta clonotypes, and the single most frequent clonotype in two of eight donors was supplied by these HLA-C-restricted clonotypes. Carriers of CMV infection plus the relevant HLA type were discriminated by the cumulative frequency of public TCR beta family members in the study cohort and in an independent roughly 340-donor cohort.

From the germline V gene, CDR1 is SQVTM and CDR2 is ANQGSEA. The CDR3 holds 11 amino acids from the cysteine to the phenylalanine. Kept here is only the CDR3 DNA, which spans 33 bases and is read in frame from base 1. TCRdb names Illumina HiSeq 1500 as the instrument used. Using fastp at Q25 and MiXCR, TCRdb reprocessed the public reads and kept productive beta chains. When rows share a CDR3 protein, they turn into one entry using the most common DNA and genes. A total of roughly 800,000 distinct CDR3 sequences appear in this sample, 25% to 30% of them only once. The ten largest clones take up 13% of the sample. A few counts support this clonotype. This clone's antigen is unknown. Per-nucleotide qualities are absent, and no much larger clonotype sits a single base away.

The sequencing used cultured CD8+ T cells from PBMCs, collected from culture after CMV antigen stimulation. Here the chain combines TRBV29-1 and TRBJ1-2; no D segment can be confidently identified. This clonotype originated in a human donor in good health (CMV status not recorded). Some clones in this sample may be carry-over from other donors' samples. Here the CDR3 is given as CTSRVDGGYTF. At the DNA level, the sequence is TGCACCTCTCGAGTGGACGGTGGCTACACCTTC.